The 15 T cell receptor beta chains reported below all come from one sample, sequenced in a study of blood T cell repertoires in COVID-19. Profiling relied on immunoSEQ multiplex PCR, and the TCRdb table lists in-frame clones only, not all of them. The repertoire includes about 70,000 clones, about nine tenths of them detected once, and approximately 11% sits in the top ten. Input material: peripheral blood. The receptors originated from a young woman with acute or convalescent COVID-19.

The chain joins TRBV29-1 to TRBJ1-3; possibly TRBD1 for D (5 bases). With 1 base removed from V and 0 bases from J, the gap between germline ends came to 13 bases. The germline V gene encodes CDR1 SQVTM and CDR2 ANQGSEA. CDR3 length: 16 residues. CDR3 in DNA: TGCAGCGTTGAAGTCCCAGGGATCCTCTCTGGAAACACCATATATTTT. Protein sequence: CSVEVPGILSGNTIYF. The entire variable domain, with the rest obtained from reference TRBV29-1 and TRBJ1-3, is as follows: SAVISQKPSRDICQRGTSLTIQCQVDSQVTMMFWYRQQPGQSLTLIATANQGSEATYESGFVIDKFPISRPNLTFSTLTVSNMSPEDSSIYLCSVEVPGILSGNTIYFGEGSWLTVV.

The chain uses TRBV23-1 and TRBJ2-2; D gene ambiguous. TRBV23-1 is classed as an ORF, of uncertain function. The CDR3 contains 12 residues. V was trimmed by 4 bases and J by 5 bases, leaving 5 bases between them. CDR3 DNA sequence: TGCGCCAGCAGTCTTCTTACCGGGGAGCTGTTTTTT. Translation: CASSLLTGELFF.

The chain carries TRBV11-2 and TRBJ2-7, with D possibly being TRBD1 (6 bases). Germline-derived CDR1 and CDR2 are SGHAT and FQNNGV. Trimming removed 4 bases at V and 0 bases at J, with 7 bases between. The CDR3 is 13 residues long. This chain's CDR3 is CASSSDSSYEQYF. CDR3 DNA: TGTGCCAGCAGCTCGGACAGCTCCTACGAGCAGTACTTC.

The chain links TRBV4-3 to TRBJ2-1, with TRBD2 matching over 11 bases. The V gene's germline CDR1 is LGHNA and CDR2 YSLEER. The CDR3 extends over 15 amino acids. Germline trimming cut 6 bases from V and 6 bases from J; bases unmatched to any gene: 7. DNA of the CDR3: TGCGCCAGCAGGGACCTTAGCGGGAGGGCCAATGAGCAGTTCTTC. This encodes CASRDLSGRANEQFF.

CDR3 DNA: TGTGCCAGCTCACCTACCCCCGGCTACGAGCAGTACTTC. It specifies CASSPTPGYEQYF. The rearrangement joins TRBV18 to TRBJ2-7, with no clear D. This CDR3 is 13 amino acids long. CDR1 is KGHSH and CDR2 is LQKENI in the germline V gene. Trimming shortened V by 3 bases and J by 3 bases, and 9 bases separated the two germline ends.

The chain couples TRBV10-2 to TRBJ1-1, with D possibly being TRBD1 (5 bases). This CDR3 region has 13 residues. Germline CDR1 is WSHSY and CDR2 is SAAADI. The ends were cut back, 7 bases at V and 5 bases at J, with 14 bases in the middle. CDR3 in amino acids: CASTLSGNTEAFF. The CDR3 DNA reads TGCGCCAGCACGTTGTCAGGGAATACTGAAGCTTTCTTT.

The DNA for the CDR3 is TGTGCCAGCAGGCCCCGACAGGGTCGGCCCCAGCATTTT. Translated: CASRPRQGRPQHF. The rearrangement joins TRBV6-5 to TRBJ1-5; 7 bases are shared with TRBD1. Per germline, CDR1 MNHEY and CDR2 SVGAGI. Trimming cost V 6 bases and J 9 bases; bases outside gene matches: 8. The length of the CDR3 is 13 residues.

V is TRBV24-1 and J is TRBJ2-1, with TRBD1 matching over 8 bases. Germline V gene sequence: CDR1 KGHDR, CDR2 SFDVKD. The V and J ends lost 2 bases and 4 bases, in that order; junction bases with no gene match: 15. This CDR3 has 19 residues. CDR3 in amino acids: CATSDSYHLPGQVYNEQFF. The CDR3 bases are TGTGCCACCAGTGATTCGTACCACCTACCGGGACAGGTTTACAATGAGCAGTTCTTC.

The rearrangement links TRBV7-9 to TRBJ2-5; TRBD2 agrees at 7 bases. V gave up 5 bases and J gave up 4 bases; unmatched junction bases: 7. Germline lookup yields CDR1 SEHNR and CDR2 FQNEAQ (reference sequence). This CDR3 spans 14 amino acids. In DNA form, the CDR3 reads TGTGCCAGCAGCCCAAGGGAGGGGTCAGAGACCCAGTACTTC. Its protein is CASSPREGSETQYF.

The rearrangement joins TRBV25-1 to TRBJ2-6; tentatively, D is TRBD1 (6 bases). This CDR3 is built from 16 residues. CDR1 MGHDK and CDR2 SYGVNS come from the germline V gene. V lost 3 bases, J lost 0 bases, and 9 bases lay in between. The CDR3 loop is CASSDRGHSGANVLTF. CDR3 nucleotide sequence: TGTGCCAGCAGTGACAGGGGACACTCTGGGGCCAACGTCCTGACTTTC. Based on the CDR3 plus reference TRBV25-1 and TRBJ2-6, the full variable domain is EADIYQTPRYLVIGTGKKITLECSQTMGHDKMYWYQQDPGMELHLIHYSYGVNSTEKGDLSSESTVSRIRTEHFPLTLESARPSHTSQYLCASSDRGHSGANVLTFGAGSRLTVL.

CDR3 sequence: CASSQGGGLATYYEQYF. In nucleotides, the CDR3 is TGTGCCAGCAGCCAAGGGGGGGGACTAGCGACTTACTACGAGCAGTACTTC. This chain connects TRBV11-2 to TRBJ2-7; 10 bases agree with TRBD2. Germline V gene sequence: CDR1 SGHAT, CDR2 FQNNGV. V shed 5 bases and J 3 bases; nucleotides not matched to a gene: 13. This CDR3 has 17 amino acids.

V gene TRBV6-5 combines with J gene TRBJ1-2; 9 bases match TRBD1. V lost 6 bases to trimming and J lost 2 bases; unmatched junction nucleotides: 4. Germline assignment: CDR1 MNHEY and CDR2 SVGAGI. The CDR3 is made up of 14 amino acids. The DNA for the CDR3 is TGTGCCAGCAGCCGAGGGACAGGGAACTATGGCTACACCTTC. This encodes CASSRGTGNYGYTF.

The chain links TRBV7-2 to TRBJ2-1; D is unclear. V gave up 7 bases and J gave up 0 bases, with 7 bases separating them. This CDR3 contains 13 residues. The germline V gene encodes CDR1 SGHTA and CDR2 FQGNSA. The CDR3 nucleotides are TGTGCCAGCACGGGTGGCTCCTACAATGAGCAGTTCTTC. It is translated as CASTGGSYNEQFF.

V and J are TRBV4-3 and TRBJ2-7, with TRBD2 matching over 14 bases. Per the germline V gene, CDR1 is LGHNA and CDR2 is YSLEER. Unmatched junction bases numbered 1, after V lost 4 bases and J lost 5 bases. The CDR3 has 14 residues. DNA for the CDR3: TGCGCCAGCAGCCCGGGACTAGCGGGAGACGAGCAGTACTTC. It specifies CASSPGLAGDEQYF.

The chain is built from TRBV30 and TRBJ2-6, with D uncertain. This CDR3 spans 13 amino acids. Trimming pared 7 bases from V and 0 bases from J, leaving 7 bases between. Germline-derived CDR1 and CDR2 are GTSNPN and SVGIG (reference sequence). The CDR3 DNA reads TGTGCCTCGCGACTCTCTGGGGCCAACGTCCTGACTTTC. Translated: CASRLSGANVLTF.